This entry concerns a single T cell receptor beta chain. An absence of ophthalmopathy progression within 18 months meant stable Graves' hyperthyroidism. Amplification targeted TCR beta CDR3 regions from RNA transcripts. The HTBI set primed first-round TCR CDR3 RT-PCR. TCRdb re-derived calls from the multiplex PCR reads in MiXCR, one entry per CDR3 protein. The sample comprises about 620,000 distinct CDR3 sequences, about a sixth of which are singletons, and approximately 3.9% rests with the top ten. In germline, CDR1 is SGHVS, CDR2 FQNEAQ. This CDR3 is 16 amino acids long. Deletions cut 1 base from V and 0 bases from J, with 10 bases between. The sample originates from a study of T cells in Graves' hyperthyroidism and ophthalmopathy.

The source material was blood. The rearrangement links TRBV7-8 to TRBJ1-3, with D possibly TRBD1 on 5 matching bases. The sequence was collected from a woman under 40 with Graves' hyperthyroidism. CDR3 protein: CASSLGGGNSGNTIYF. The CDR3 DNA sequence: TGTGCCAGCAGCTTAGGGGGCGGCAACTCTGGAAACACCATATATTTT.